These 29 T cell receptor beta chains originate from one sample sequenced in a study of CD8 T cells in ankylosing spondylitis. General study points: A motif in TCR beta, a set of eight highly homologous variants, appeared characteristic of ankylosing spondylitis blood.

No antigen has been identified for these receptors. From the 5' RACE reads, TCRdb called clonotypes with MiXCR, one entry per CDR3 protein. The sample yields more than 650,000 distinct CDR3 sequences, 12% seen once. Sequencing used blood, either unsorted or a sorted T cell fraction (not recorded which). Source of these receptors: a male donor with ankylosing spondylitis.

This clonotype was detected a few times. The genes are TRBV7-2 and TRBJ2-3; 9 positions agree with TRBD1. CDR1 is SGHTA and CDR2 is FQGNSA in the germline V gene. This CDR3 has 17 amino acids. V was pared by 1 base and J by 2 bases, with 7 bases of the junction left unmatched. The CDR3 DNA reads as TGTGCCAGCAGCTTAGGGCGTGGGACAGGGATCACAGATACGCAGTATTTT. Translated, it gives CASSLGRGTGITDTQYF. Drawing the rest from reference TRBV7-2 and TRBJ2-3, the complete variable domain is GAGVSQSPSNKVTEKGKDVELRCDPISGHTALYWYRQSLGQGLEFLIYFQGNSAPDKSGLPSDRFSAERTGGSVSTLTIQRTQQEDSAVYLCASSLGRGTGITDTQYFGPGTRLTVL.

Notes on this clonotype: Likely a read error: the CDR3 ends without its conserved phenylalanine or tryptophan. The DNA is omitted, as the CDR3 cannot be located on it reliably, and the CDR3 follows TCRdb's listing. The chain employs TRBV29-1 and TRBJ1-2; TRBD1 was called by the table and not checked on the DNA. Germline assignment: CDR1 SQVTM and CDR2 ANQGSEA. The CDR3 length equals 8 residues, ends included. The CDR3 spells CSRDRAPK.

The gene calls are TRBV10-3 and TRBJ2-7, with D possibly being TRBD1 (6 bases). Trimming took 9 bases from V and 2 from J, leaving 14 bases between them. The germline CDR1 and CDR2 sequences are ENHRY and SYGVKD. This CDR3 has 13 residues. This CDR3 is CAIGLGHPYEQYF. The CDR3, as DNA: TGTGCCATTGGGTTGGGACATCCCTACGAGCAGTACTTC.

This clonotype was found a few times. The chain carries TRBV6-1 and TRBJ2-6; 8 nucleotides agree with TRBD1. This CDR3 spans 17 amino acids. Trimming removed 5 bases from V and 1 base from J; junction bases left unmatched: 7. The germline CDR1 and CDR2 sequences are MNHNS and SASEGT. CDR3 loop: CASSPRDRTSGANVLTF. DNA for the CDR3: TGTGCCAGCAGTCCTCGGGACAGGACATCTGGGGCCAACGTCCTGACTTTC.

J is TRBJ1-1 and V is TRBV4-3; maybe TRBD1 (5 bases). The V and J ends lost 2 bases and 6 bases respectively, with 13 bases between them. Germline V CDR1 and CDR2: LGHNA, YSLEER. This CDR3 is built from 14 residues. The CDR3 loop reads CASSQWQTGPEAFF. DNA of the CDR3: TGCGCCAGCAGCCAATGGCAAACAGGCCCTGAAGCTTTCTTT.

This clonotype has a handful of counts. This chain uses TRBV9 with TRBJ2-1, with TRBD2 identical over 8 bases. In germline, CDR1 is SGDLS, CDR2 YYNGEE. J lost 9 bases, V lost 0 bases, and 11 bases had no gene match. CDR3 length: 16 amino acids. CDR3 nucleotide sequence: TGTGCCAGCAGCGTAGGAGGAGCGGGAGCTCCCTTTGAGCAGTTCTTC. It translates to CASSVGGAGAPFEQFF.

This chain uses TRBV5-1 with TRBJ1-6, with D unresolved. The CDR3 runs 14 residues. Germline V lookup: CDR1 SGHRS, CDR2 YFSETQ. V lost 4 bases, J lost 7 bases, and 12 bases lay in between. This CDR3 is CASSQRLQNSPLHF. The CDR3 DNA sequence: TGCGCCAGCAGCCAGCGGCTGCAGAATTCACCCCTCCACTTT.

The chain combines TRBV27 with TRBJ2-5, with TRBD2 matching over 9 bases. V shed 5 bases and J 8 bases; nucleotides not matched to a gene: 9. Germline V CDR1 and CDR2: MNHEY, SMNVEV (reference sequence). There are 14 residues in the CDR3. CDR3 loop: CASSPIAGEETQYF. CDR3 sequence (DNA): TGTGCCAGCAGTCCTATAGCGGGAGAGGAAACCCAGTACTTC.

This chain links TRBV10-3 with TRBJ2-1; D is ambiguous. CDR1 and CDR2 from the germline V gene are ENHRY and SYGVKD. This CDR3 region has 12 residues. Trimming cost V 4 bases and J 8 bases, with 9 bases left between them. The CDR3 spells CAISGYYDEQFF. The CDR3, as DNA: TGTGCCATCAGTGGGTATTACGATGAGCAGTTCTTC.

J is TRBJ1-1 and V is TRBV28; D is unclear. Looked up from germline, CDR1 is MDHEN and CDR2 is SYDVKM. The germline V and J ends were trimmed by 3 bases and 1 base, with 9 bases remaining between them. The CDR3 has 14 residues. The CDR3: CASSLTPQNTEAFF. CDR3 DNA sequence: TGTGCCAGCAGTTTGACCCCGCAGAACACTGAAGCTTTCTTT.

This chain links TRBV27 with TRBJ1-1, with D possibly being TRBD1 (6 bases). CDR3 length: 13 residues. With 2 bases removed from V and 10 bases from J, the gap between germline ends came to 14 bases. The germline CDR1 and CDR2 sequences are MNHEY and SMNVEV (reference sequence). In DNA, the CDR3 is TGTGCCAGCAGTTTAAAGGGGGGCCATCGAGCTTTCTTT. Translated, it gives CASSLKGGHRAFF.

This clonotype has more than one count but fewer than ten. This chain uses TRBV27 with TRBJ1-4; no definite D call. Looked up from germline, CDR1 is MNHEY and CDR2 is SMNVEV (reference sequence). The CDR3 is 16 residues long. V was trimmed by 0 bases and J by 0 bases, leaving 8 bases between them. The CDR3 region is CASSLSRPATNEKLFF. CDR3 sequence (DNA): TGTGCCAGCAGTTTATCGCGACCTGCAACTAATGAAAAACTGTTTTTT.

The chain carries TRBV30 and TRBJ1-1; D perhaps matches TRBD1 (5 bases). The germline gives CDR1 GTSNPN, CDR2 SVGIG (reference sequence). Trimming cost V 2 bases and J 7 bases, with 14 bases left between them. The CDR3 length is 13 residues. CDR3 region: CAWSLRGSDEAFF. The CDR3 DNA follows: TGTGCCTGGAGTTTGAGGGGCTCTGATGAAGCTTTCTTT.

This rearrangement joins TRBV10-3 to TRBJ2-5, with 7 positions matching TRBD1. V shed 3 bases, J shed 6 bases, and the junction held 4 bases outside the gene matches. CDR3 length: 13 residues. Germline-derived CDR1 and CDR2 are ENHRY and SYGVKD. In DNA form, the CDR3 reads TGTGCCATCAGTGATACAGGGGCCAAGACCCAGTACTTC. Its translation is CAISDTGAKTQYF.

This sequence joins TRBV7-2 and TRBJ2-7; maybe TRBD1 (5 bases). The germline V gene has CDR1 SGHTA and CDR2 FQGNSA. This CDR3 has 15 amino acids. V lost 6 bases and J 4 bases, leaving 19 bases between the germline ends. DNA for the CDR3: TGTGCCAGCAGAGTATCCATAGCAGGGTTATACGAGCAGTACTTC. This sequence encodes CASRVSIAGLYEQYF.

This clonotype has a handful of counts. The V call is TRBV5-1, the J call TRBJ1-2; D unclear. V was shortened by 0 bases and J by 8 bases, with 11 bases between the two germline ends. The CDR3 consists of 13 residues. In germline, CDR1 is SGHRS, CDR2 YFSETQ. The DNA of the CDR3 is TGCGCCAGCAGCTTGGCAGTTTCGAGAGGCTACACCTTC. It is translated as CASSLAVSRGYTF.

The chain uses TRBV5-1 and TRBJ1-1; D is perhaps TRBD1 (6 bases). The CDR3 spans 13 residues. Germline lookup yields CDR1 SGHRS and CDR2 YFSETQ. V dropped 5 bases and J dropped 5 bases, with 13 bases sitting between them. The CDR3 spells CASSMGAKTEAFF. The DNA of the CDR3 is TGCGCCAGCAGTATGGGGGCGAAGACTGAAGCTTTCTTT.

This clonotype was found many times. The gene calls are TRBV29-1 and TRBJ2-3; D is perhaps TRBD1 or TRBD2 (5 bases each). Germline loops: CDR1 SQVTM, CDR2 ANQGSEA. This CDR3 is built from 14 residues. Trimming cost V 7 bases and J 0 bases, with 14 bases left between them. This CDR3 reads CSAEGRTSTDTQYF. The CDR3 DNA reads TGCAGCGCCGAGGGGCGTACTAGCACAGATACGCAGTATTTT.

J is TRBJ2-1 and V is TRBV20-1; tentative D call: TRBD1 (6 bases). The germline V gene has CDR1 DFQATT and CDR2 SNEGSKA (reference sequence). The CDR3 has 12 amino acids. V lost 3 bases and J 9 bases, leaving 12 bases between the germline ends. Written as DNA, the CDR3 is TGCAGTGCTAGCCTTACAGGGTCTGAGCAGTTCTTC. The encoded protein is CSASLTGSEQFF.

This clonotype occurred a few times. One end of the junction does not line up with germline, which may come from a read error. V usage is TRBV5-1 and J usage is TRBJ2-3, with 7 bases aligning to TRBD1. The CDR3 has 15 residues. Germline lookup yields CDR1 SGHRS and CDR2 YFSETQ. The CDR3 DNA is TGCGCCAGCAGCCCCAGGGGGTATAGCACAGATACGCAGTGTTTT. The encoded protein is CASSPRGYSTDTQCF.

The chain combines TRBV6-2 or TRBV6-3 with TRBJ1-4; D remains unclear. Germline V lookup: CDR1 MNHEY, CDR2 SVGEGT. The length of the CDR3 is 12 residues. Trimming left V 6 bases short and J 5 bases short, with 7 bases between. The CDR3 DNA is TGTGCCAGCAGGAGAGGAAATGAAAAACTGTTTTTT. It specifies CASRRGNEKLFF.

The chain uses TRBV20-1 and TRBJ1-2; no definite D call. The CDR3 is 15 residues long. V was clipped by 2 bases and J by 7 bases, with 20 bases between them. Germline CDR1 reads DFQATT; CDR2 reads SNEGSKA (reference sequence). This CDR3 is CSARSDMVALGGYTF. As DNA, the CDR3 is TGCAGTGCTAGATCTGATATGGTCGCTTTAGGTGGCTACACCTTC.

This chain joins TRBV3-1 and TRBJ2-3; 12 bases align to TRBD2. There are 19 residues in the CDR3. J lost 1 base, V lost 3 bases, and 11 bases had no gene match. The germline CDR1 and CDR2 sequences are LGHDT and YNNKEL (reference sequence). DNA of the CDR3: TGTGCCAGCAGCCACACGTCTAGCGGGAGGGCCCCTCGCACAGATACGCAGTATTTT. This codes for CASSHTSSGRAPRTDTQYF.

At least ten counts were recorded for this clonotype. The chain links TRBV7-2 to TRBJ1-2, with D uncertain. The germline V and J ends were trimmed by 3 bases and 7 bases, with 9 bases remaining between them. The CDR3 loop spans 12 amino acids. Germline assignment: CDR1 SGHTA and CDR2 FQGNSA. CDR3 sequence reads: CASSFRFGGYTF. CDR3 in DNA: TGTGCCAGCAGCTTTAGGTTTGGTGGCTACACCTTC.

This clonotype appeared a few times. The chain joins TRBV20-1 to TRBJ2-7; 7 bases align to TRBD2. The V and J ends lost 6 bases and 4 bases, in that order; junction bases with no gene match: 9. From germline, CDR1 is DFQATT and CDR2 SNEGSKA (reference sequence). The CDR3 sequence is 13 residues long. The CDR3 nucleotides are TGCAGTGCCGCCCCAGGGAGGGCATACGAGCAGTACTTC. This encodes CSAAPGRAYEQYF.

This clonotype turned up a few times. V gene TRBV7-2 combines with J gene TRBJ1-2; D is perhaps TRBD1 (6 bases). This CDR3 contains 16 residues. Looked up from germline, CDR1 is SGHTA and CDR2 is FQGNSA. V lost 5 bases to trimming and J lost 8 bases, with 24 bases between them. As DNA, the CDR3 is TGTGCCAGCAGCATCCCCAGGGGTCCATCGTTTCTCGGCTACACCTTC. This gives the protein CASSIPRGPSFLGYTF.

This clonotype was found a few times. The genes are TRBV7-2 and TRBJ2-5, with 8 bases fitting TRBD1. CDR1 is SGHTA, CDR2 FQGNSA, per germline. The CDR3 has 15 residues. With V trimmed by 2 bases and J by 5 bases, 7 bases remained unmatched. In DNA, the CDR3 is TGTGCCAGCAGCTTATACAGAGACAGGGGCGAGACCCAGTACTTC. Its protein is CASSLYRDRGETQYF.

The rearrangement links TRBV20-1 to TRBJ2-7, with D possibly matching TRBD2 (5 bases). Germline CDR1 reads DFQATT; CDR2 reads SNEGSKA (reference sequence). The CDR3 sequence is 14 residues long. Trimming removed 4 bases at V and 2 bases at J, with 15 bases between. CDR3 coding DNA: TGCAGTGCTATGGGAGACATCGACGCCTACGAGCAGTACTTC. This gives the protein CSAMGDIDAYEQYF.

This clonotype was detected ten times or more. CDR3 in amino acids: CASSPLGNQPQHF. The CDR3 bases are TGTGCCAGCAGCCCCCTGGGGAATCAGCCCCAGCATTTT. J is TRBJ1-5 and V is TRBV7-2; D unresolved. This CDR3 comprises 13 residues. Germline assignment: CDR1 SGHTA and CDR2 FQGNSA. V was pared by 5 bases and J by 4 bases, with 9 bases between.